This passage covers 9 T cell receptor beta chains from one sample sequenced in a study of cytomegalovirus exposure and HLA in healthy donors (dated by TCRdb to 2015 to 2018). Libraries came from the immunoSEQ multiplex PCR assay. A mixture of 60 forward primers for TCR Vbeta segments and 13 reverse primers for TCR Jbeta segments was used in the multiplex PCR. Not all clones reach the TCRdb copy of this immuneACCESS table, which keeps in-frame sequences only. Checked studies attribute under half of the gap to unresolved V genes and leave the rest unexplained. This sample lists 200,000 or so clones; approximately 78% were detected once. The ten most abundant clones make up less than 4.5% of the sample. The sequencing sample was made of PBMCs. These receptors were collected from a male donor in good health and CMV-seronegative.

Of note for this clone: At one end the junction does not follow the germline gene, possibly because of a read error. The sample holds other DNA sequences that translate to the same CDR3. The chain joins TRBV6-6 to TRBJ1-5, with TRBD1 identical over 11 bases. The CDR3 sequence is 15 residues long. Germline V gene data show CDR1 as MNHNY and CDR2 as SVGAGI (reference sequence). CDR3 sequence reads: CASSPGDRGSQPQHF. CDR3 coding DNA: TGCGCCAGCAGTCCCGGGGACAGGGGGTCTCAGCCCCAGCATTTT.

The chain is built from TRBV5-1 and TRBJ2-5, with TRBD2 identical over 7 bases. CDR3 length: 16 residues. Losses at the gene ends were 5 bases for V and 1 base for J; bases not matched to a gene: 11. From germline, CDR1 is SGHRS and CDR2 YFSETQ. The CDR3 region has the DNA TGCGCCAGCAGTACCGGCGGGAGCCTCCCCCAAGAGACCCAGTACTTC. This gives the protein CASSTGGSLPQETQYF.

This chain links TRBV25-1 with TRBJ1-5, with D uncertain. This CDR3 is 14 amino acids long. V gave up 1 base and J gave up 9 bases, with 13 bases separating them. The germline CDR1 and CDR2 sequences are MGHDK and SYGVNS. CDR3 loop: CASSESRGKGPQHF. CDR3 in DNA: TGTGCCAGCAGTGAATCGCGGGGAAAGGGGCCCCAGCATTTT.

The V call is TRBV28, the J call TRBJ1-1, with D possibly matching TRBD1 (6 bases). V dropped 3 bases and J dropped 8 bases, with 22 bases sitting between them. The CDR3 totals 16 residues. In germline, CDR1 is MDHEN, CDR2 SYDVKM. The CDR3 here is CASSFLAGAASFEAFF. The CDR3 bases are TGTGCCAGCAGTTTTCTGGCAGGGGCCGCAAGCTTCGAAGCTTTCTTT. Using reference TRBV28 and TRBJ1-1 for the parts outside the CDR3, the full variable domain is DVKVTQSSRYLVKRTGEKVFLECVQDMDHENMFWYRQDPGLGLRLIYFSYDVKMKEKGDIPEGYSVSREKKERFSLILESASTNQTSMYLCASSFLAGAASFEAFFGQGTRLTVV.

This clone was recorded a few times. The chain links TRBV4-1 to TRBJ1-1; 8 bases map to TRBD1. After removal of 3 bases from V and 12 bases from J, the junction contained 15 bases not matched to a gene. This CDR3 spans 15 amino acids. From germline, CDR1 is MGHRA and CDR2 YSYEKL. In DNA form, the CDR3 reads TGCGCCAGCAGCCACCAACCGACAGGGGAGAGGGGGCCTTTCTTT. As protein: CASSHQPTGERGPFF.

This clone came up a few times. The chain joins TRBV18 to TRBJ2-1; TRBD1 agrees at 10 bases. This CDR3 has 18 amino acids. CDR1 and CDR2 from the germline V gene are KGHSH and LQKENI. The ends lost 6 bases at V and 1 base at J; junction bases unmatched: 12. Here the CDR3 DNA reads TGTGCCAGCTCGCGCGGGACAGGGGTTTTTATATCCTACAATGAGCAGTTCTTC. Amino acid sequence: CASSRGTGVFISYNEQFF.

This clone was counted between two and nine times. CDR3 region: CASRTRDKANYGYTF. CDR3 in DNA: TGTGCCAGCAGGACCCGGGACAAGGCTAACTATGGCTACACCTTC. The chain uses TRBV6-1 and TRBJ1-2, with TRBD1 as a possible D gene (6 bases). The germline V gene has CDR1 MNHNS and CDR2 SASEGT. This CDR3 is 15 amino acids long. V lost 6 bases to trimming and J lost 0 bases, with 14 bases between them.

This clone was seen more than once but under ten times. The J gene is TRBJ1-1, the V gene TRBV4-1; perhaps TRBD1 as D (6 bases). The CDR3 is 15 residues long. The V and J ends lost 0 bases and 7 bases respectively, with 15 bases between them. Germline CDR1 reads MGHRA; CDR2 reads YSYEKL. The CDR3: CASSQDFGRGVEAFF. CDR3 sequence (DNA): TGCGCCAGCAGCCAAGATTTCGGCAGGGGTGTTGAAGCTTTCTTT.

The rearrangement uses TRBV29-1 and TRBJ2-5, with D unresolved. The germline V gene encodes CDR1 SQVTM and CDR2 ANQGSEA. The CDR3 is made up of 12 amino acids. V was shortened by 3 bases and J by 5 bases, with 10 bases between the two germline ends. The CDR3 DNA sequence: TGCAGCGTTGAGTTGGGCCGGGAGACCCAGTACTTC. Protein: CSVELGRETQYF.